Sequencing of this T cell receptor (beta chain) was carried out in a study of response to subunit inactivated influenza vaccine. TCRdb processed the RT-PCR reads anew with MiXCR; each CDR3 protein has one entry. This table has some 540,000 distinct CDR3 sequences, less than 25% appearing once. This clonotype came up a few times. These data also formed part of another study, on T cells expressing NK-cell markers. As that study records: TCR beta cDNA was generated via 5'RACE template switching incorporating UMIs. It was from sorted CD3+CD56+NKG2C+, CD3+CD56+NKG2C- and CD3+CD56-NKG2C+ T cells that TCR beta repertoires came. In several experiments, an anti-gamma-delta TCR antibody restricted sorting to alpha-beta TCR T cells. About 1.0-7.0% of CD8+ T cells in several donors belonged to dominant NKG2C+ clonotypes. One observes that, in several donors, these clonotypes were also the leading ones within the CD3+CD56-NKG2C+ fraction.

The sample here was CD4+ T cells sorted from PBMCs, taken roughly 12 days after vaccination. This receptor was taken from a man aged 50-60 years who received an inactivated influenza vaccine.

CDR3 loop: CSAPTTFRGELFF. CDR3 in DNA: TGCAGTGCCCCGACTACCTTCAGGGGGGAGCTGTTTTTT. The rearrangement joins TRBV20-1 to TRBJ2-2; D perhaps matches TRBD2 (5 bases). CDR1 and CDR2 (germline): DFQATT, SNEGSKA (reference sequence). Trimming removed 6 bases at V and 8 bases at J, with 16 bases between. CDR3 size: 13 residues.